This T cell receptor (beta chain) emerged from a study of T cell repertoires in cytomegalovirus infection (dated by TCRdb to the late 2010s). Notes on the research overall: Alongside well-studied HLA-B-restricted epitopes, the peptide stimulations were aimed at recently identified HLA-C-restricted CMV epitopes, whose presentation resists viral immunomodulation. Donor HLA type was relevant to the analysis, because carriage of CMV infection together with the matching HLA type was indicated by public TCR beta signatures.

Explained via the paper, the treatment or condition label denotes: in vitro stimulation with specific CMV peptide epitopes to enrich CMV-specific T cells. This clonotype has more than one count but fewer than ten. The specificity of this receptor is unknown. No much larger clone exists at a distance of one base, and base qualities are not known. Study-wide conclusions, independent of this receptor: The ex vivo response was dominated by HLA-C-restricted CMV-specific TCR beta clonotypes, and the single most frequent clonotype in two of eight donors was supplied by these HLA-C-restricted clonotypes. In both this cohort and an independent cohort of over 350 donors, the cumulative frequency of public TCR beta family members distinguished carriers of CMV infection plus the relevant HLA type.

In the germline V gene, CDR1 corresponds to MDHEN and CDR2 to SYDVKM. The CDR3 contains 13 residues, cysteine and phenylalanine counted. Only the CDR3 portion is preserved as DNA: 39 bases, with reading frame beginning at the first base. Cut back by 5 bases and 8 bases, the V and J ends lie 15 bases apart. The instrument given in TCRdb is Illumina HiSeq 1500. TCRdb reanalyzed the raw reads on its own, using fastp at Q25 for trimming and MiXCR for clone calling, and kept in-frame beta chains. Entries that share a CDR3 protein sequence are merged under the most common genes and DNA. Recorded for this sample are about 310,000 distinct CDR3 sequences; about 25% of them occurred a single time. Less than 15% of the sample belongs to the ten largest clones.

The chain links TRBV28 with TRBJ1-2, and TRBD1 may be the D gene, going by 5 matching bases. The receptor's source is a human donor in good health (CMV status not recorded). Some clones in this sample may be carry-over from other donors' samples. Sample: cultured PBMCs, taken from culture after CMV antigen stimulation. The CDR3 region has the sequence CASSIPTGEGYTF. The DNA sequence is given as TGTGCCAGCAGTATCCCGACGGGGGAGGGCTACACCTTC.